These 24 T cell receptor beta chains were sequenced from one sample in a study of blood T cells in healthy people across ages (dated by TCRdb to between 2015 and 2016). Library generation was performed with 5' RACE. The run used an Illumina HiSeq 2500. A second PCR of roughly 7 to 11 cycles was performed with a sample-barcoded 5' primer and a J-beta primer mix. The public sequencing data were trimmed at Q25 with fastp and processed into clonotypes with MiXCR by TCRdb, which kept only in-frame beta chains. All rows with the same CDR3 protein become a single entry with the most common DNA and genes. A total of some 1,500,000 distinct CDR3 sequences appear in this sample, approximately 39% of them only once. Jointly, the top ten make up 4% of the sample. Material for sequencing was blood. The receptors stem from a young woman in good health.

This chain connects TRBV2 to TRBJ2-1, with D perhaps TRBD2 (5 bases). Looked up from germline, CDR1 is SNHLY and CDR2 is FYNNEI. Trimming pared 7 bases from V and 10 bases from J, leaving 14 bases between. This CDR3 region has 12 residues. Here the CDR3 DNA reads TGTGCCAGCACCGAACTAGGACGCGAGCAGTTCTTC. Residues: CASTELGREQFF. Filled out from reference TRBV2 and TRBJ2-1, the complete variable domain reads EPEVTQTPSHQVTQMGQEVILRCVPISNHLYFYWYRQILGQKVEFLVSFYNNEISEKSEIFDDQFSVERPDGSNFTLKIRSTKLEDSAMYFCASTELGREQFFGPGTRLTVL.

CDR3 DNA: TGCGCCAGCAGTCCCCTCCTGACAGATCAAGAGACCCAGTACTTC. It translates to CASSPLLTDQETQYF. This chain links TRBV23-1 with TRBJ2-5, with a weak D call TRBD1 (5 bases). TRBV23-1 is an ORF, with its function uncertain. The CDR3 extends over 15 amino acids. The ends were cut back, 4 bases at V and 2 bases at J, with 14 bases in the middle.

The rearrangement links TRBV12-3 or TRBV12-4 to TRBJ2-3; D is unclear. The CDR3 loop spans 13 amino acids. Trimming left V 7 bases short and J 0 bases short, with 8 bases between. The CDR3 nucleotides read TGTGCCAGCACCCCCAGAAGCACAGATACGCAGTATTTT. As protein: CASTPRSTDTQYF.

V usage is TRBV3-1 and J usage is TRBJ2-3; D is perhaps TRBD1 (6 bases). V was shortened by 3 bases and J by 0 bases, with 16 bases between the two germline ends. This CDR3 is 17 amino acids long. Germline V gene lookup returns CDR1 LGHDT and CDR2 YNNKEL (reference sequence). CDR3 in DNA: TGTGCCAGCAGCCACGGACAGAACCGGCGTAGCACAGATACGCAGTATTTT. This encodes CASSHGQNRRSTDTQYF.

A few counts support this clonotype. The chain couples TRBV5-1 to TRBJ2-7; D remains unclear. V lost 1 base and J lost 4, with 9 bases in between. The germline gives CDR1 SGHRS, CDR2 YFSETQ. The CDR3 consists of 13 residues. The CDR3 coding sequence is TGCGCCAGCAGCTTGAGAGAGAAATACGAGCAGTACTTC. Translating gives CASSLREKYEQYF.

This clonotype was detected only once. The chain uses TRBV4-3 and TRBJ2-1, with D tentatively TRBD2 (6 bases). The CDR3 has 16 amino acids. Germline V lookup: CDR1 LGHNA, CDR2 YSLEER. V lost 0 bases and J lost 7, with 16 bases in between. This CDR3 is CASSQDLRARGNEQFF. CDR3 DNA: TGCGCCAGCAGCCAAGACCTCCGGGCCCGGGGGAATGAGCAGTTCTTC.

Comments on this clonotype: At one boundary the junction diverges from the germline segment, which might be a read error. The chain has TRBV12-3 or TRBV12-4 and TRBJ1-2, with TRBD1 as a possible D gene (5 bases). This CDR3 comprises 14 residues. DNA for the CDR3: TGTGCCGGCAGTCCGGACACCTCCAACTATGGCTACACCTTC. The encoded protein is CAGSPDTSNYGYTF.

This clonotype came up many times. This chain joins TRBV4-3 and TRBJ2-5; 7 positions agree with TRBD2. Germline CDR1 and CDR2: LGHNA and YSLEER. The length of the CDR3 is 13 residues. The ends lost 4 bases at V and 6 bases at J; junction bases unmatched: 5. The CDR3 DNA follows: TGCGCCAGCAGCCGCGGACTAGGAAAGACCCAGTACTTC. It yields the protein CASSRGLGKTQYF.

As concerns this clonotype: Being one base from a much bigger clone, this may be a read error. This chain links TRBV4-1 with TRBJ2-3, with D possibly TRBD1 on 5 matching bases. The germline V gene has CDR1 MGHRA and CDR2 YSYEKL. V dropped 0 bases and J dropped 2 bases, with 12 bases sitting between them. The CDR3 covers 16 residues. The CDR3 loop reads CASSQDGARVTDTQYF. The DNA of the CDR3 is TGCGCCAGCAGCCAAGATGGGGCTAGGGTCACAGATACGCAGTATTTT.

The rearrangement uses TRBV28 and TRBJ2-1, with TRBD2 matching over 7 bases. V lost 4 bases and J lost 8; bases outside the gene matches: 11. The germline V gene encodes CDR1 MDHEN and CDR2 SYDVKM. The CDR3 spans 15 residues. The CDR3 loop reads CASSYPGEGAYEQFF. The CDR3 DNA reads as TGTGCCAGCAGTTACCCTGGGGAGGGTGCTTATGAGCAGTTCTTC.

V and J are TRBV7-2 and TRBJ2-4; tentatively, D is TRBD2 (6 bases). Germline CDR1 SGHTA, CDR2 FQGNSA. The CDR3 loop spans 15 amino acids. V was trimmed by 1 base and J by 7 bases, leaving 14 bases between them. CDR3 coding DNA: TGTGCCAGCAGCTTAGGAGGGGCCGGAGGGAACATTCAGTACTTC. Residues: CASSLGGAGGNIQYF.

CDR3 region: CASSTPVAERASSYNEQFF. CDR3 DNA sequence: TGTGCCAGCAGTACACCAGTAGCGGAGAGAGCCAGCTCCTACAATGAGCAGTTCTTC. V and J are TRBV7-9 and TRBJ2-1, with TRBD2 as a possible D gene (6 bases). Trimming cost V 6 bases and J 0 bases, with 24 bases left between them. Germline CDR1 and CDR2: SEHNR and FQNEAQ (reference sequence). This CDR3 comprises 19 residues.

The count of this clonotype is one. This sequence joins TRBV25-1 and TRBJ1-3, with D possibly matching TRBD1 (5 bases). Trimming pared 5 bases from V and 4 bases from J, leaving 9 bases between. Per germline, CDR1 MGHDK and CDR2 SYGVNS. CDR3 size: 13 residues. The CDR3 spells CASSHQGGNTIYF. The DNA for the CDR3 is TGTGCCAGCAGTCATCAGGGAGGAAACACCATATATTTT. Full variable domain (missing parts from reference TRBV25-1 and TRBJ1-3): EADIYQTPRYLVIGTGKKITLECSQTMGHDKMYWYQQDPGMELHLIHYSYGVNSTEKGDLSSESTVSRIRTEHFPLTLESARPSHTSQYLCASSHQGGNTIYFGEGSWLTVV.

This sequence joins TRBV20-1 and TRBJ2-5; 9 positions match TRBD2. CDR3 length equals 13 residues. J was trimmed by 11 bases and V by 5 bases; bases with no gene match: 12. Looked up from germline, CDR1 is DFQATT and CDR2 is SNEGSKA (reference sequence). DNA of the CDR3: TGCAGTGCTTGGACTAGCGCGGGGCTACGGCAGTACTTC. This encodes CSAWTSAGLRQYF.

There are a few counts of this clonotype. The J gene is TRBJ2-2, the V gene TRBV20-1; D remains ambiguous. V gave up 0 bases and J gave up 0 bases, with 11 bases separating them. The CDR3 has 16 amino acids. Germline V CDR1 and CDR2: DFQATT, SNEGSKA (reference sequence). The CDR3 nucleotides are TGCAGTGCTAGAGATTGGTCTAGAACGAACACCGGGGAGCTGTTTTTT. Translation gives CSARDWSRTNTGELFF.

The genes are TRBV20-1 and TRBJ2-1, with D uncertain. The V and J ends lost 7 bases and 5 bases respectively, with 18 bases between them. The CDR3 spans 14 residues. Germline CDR1 is DFQATT and CDR2 is SNEGSKA (reference sequence). The CDR3 protein is CSVSRRAYNNEQFF. The CDR3 nucleotides read TGCAGTGTTAGCAGAAGGGCCTACAACAATGAGCAGTTCTTC.

This clonotype was counted between two and nine times. The chain uses TRBV7-2 and TRBJ2-3; TRBD2 aligns across 12 bases. The germline V gene encodes CDR1 SGHTA and CDR2 FQGNSA. The CDR3 consists of 17 residues. The junction had 9 bases not matched to a gene; V was cut back by 5 bases and J by 3 bases. The CDR3 region has the DNA TGTGCCAGCAGCGCTCCTAGCGGGGGGGTGAGGACAGATACGCAGTATTTT. It codes for CASSAPSGGVRTDTQYF. Complete variable domain (other parts from reference TRBV7-2 and TRBJ2-3): GAGVSQSPSNKVTEKGKDVELRCDPISGHTALYWYRQSLGQGLEFLIYFQGNSAPDKSGLPSDRFSAERTGGSVSTLTIQRTQQEDSAVYLCASSAPSGGVRTDTQYFGPGTRLTVL.

This chain uses TRBV5-4 with TRBJ2-3; TRBD2 matches 9 bases. The CDR3 loop spans 17 amino acids. CDR1 and CDR2 (germline): SGHNT, YYREEE (reference sequence). V shed 4 bases and J 0 bases; nucleotides not matched to a gene: 9. Written as DNA, the CDR3 is TGTGCCAGCAGCCCCGCGGGGGGGGCCTATAGCACAGATACGCAGTATTTT. This translates into CASSPAGGAYSTDTQYF.

This CDR3 reads CASTTFGNGYTF. CDR3 DNA sequence: TGTGCCAGCACGACCTTTGGCAATGGCTACACCTTC. J is TRBJ1-2 and V is TRBV7-8; no clear D gene. Trimming took 7 bases from V and 6 from J, leaving 12 bases between them. Looked up from germline, CDR1 is SGHVS and CDR2 is FQNEAQ. CDR3 length: 12 amino acids.

This clonotype was seen a handful of times. V is TRBV27 and J is TRBJ2-1, with 8 bases identical to TRBD2. The germline V gene encodes CDR1 MNHEY and CDR2 SMNVEV (reference sequence). There are 17 residues in the CDR3. J was trimmed by 3 bases and V by 4 bases; bases with no gene match: 11. For the CDR3, the DNA is TGTGCCAGCAGTTCCGAGGGAACGGGAGGGCTCTACAATGAGCAGTTCTTC. It specifies CASSSEGTGGLYNEQFF.

This clonotype was detected ten times or more. This chain links TRBV29-1 with TRBJ1-2, with D possibly being TRBD1 (6 bases). Germline V CDR1 and CDR2: SQVTM, ANQGSEA. V was trimmed by 6 bases and J by 8 bases, leaving 13 bases between them. The CDR3 is made up of 11 amino acids. Here the CDR3 reads CSVGTGSGYTF. The CDR3 nucleotides read TGCAGCGTGGGCACAGGGTCCGGCTACACCTTC.

This clonotype was seen a handful of times. The chain is built from TRBV7-8 and TRBJ1-4; TRBD1 matches at 11 bases. The CDR3 contains 15 residues. Germline V gene sequence: CDR1 SGHVS, CDR2 FQNEAQ. V was clipped by 5 bases and J by 8 bases; unmatched bases: 7. CDR3 in DNA: TGTGCCAGCAGCCCGGACAGGGGGCATGGAGAAAAACTGTTTTTT. Translated, it gives CASSPDRGHGEKLFF.

The CDR3 is CSARDPKDDTEAFF. CDR3 bases: TGCAGTGCTAGAGACCCCAAGGACGACACTGAAGCTTTCTTT. The gene calls are TRBV20-1 and TRBJ1-1; no clear D. The CDR3 runs to 14 residues. V lost 0 bases and J lost 3, with 11 bases in between. Germline CDR1 DFQATT, CDR2 SNEGSKA (reference sequence).

V and J are TRBV20-1 and TRBJ1-2, with 7 nucleotides matching TRBD1. The ends lost 3 bases at V and 8 bases at J; junction bases unmatched: 6. Germline values: CDR1 DFQATT, CDR2 SNEGSKA (reference sequence). CDR3 length: 12 residues. CDR3 loop: CSARRGGGGYTF. CDR3 sequence (DNA): TGCAGTGCTAGGCGAGGGGGCGGAGGCTACACCTTC.